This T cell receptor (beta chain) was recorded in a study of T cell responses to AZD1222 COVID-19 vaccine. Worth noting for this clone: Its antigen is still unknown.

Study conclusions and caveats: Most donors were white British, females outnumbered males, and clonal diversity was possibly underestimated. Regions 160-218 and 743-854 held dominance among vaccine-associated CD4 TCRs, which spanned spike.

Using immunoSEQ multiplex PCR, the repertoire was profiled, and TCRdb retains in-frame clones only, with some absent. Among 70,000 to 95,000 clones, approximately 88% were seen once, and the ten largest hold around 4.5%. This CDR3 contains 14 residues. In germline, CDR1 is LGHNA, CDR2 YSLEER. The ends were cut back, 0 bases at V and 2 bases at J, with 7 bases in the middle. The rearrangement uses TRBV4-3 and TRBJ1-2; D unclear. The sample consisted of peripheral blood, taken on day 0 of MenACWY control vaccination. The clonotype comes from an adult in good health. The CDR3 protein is CASSQDSLNYGYTF. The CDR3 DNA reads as TGCGCCAGCAGCCAAGATTCCCTAAACTATGGCTACACCTTC.